The T cell receptor (beta chain) under discussion was sequenced for a study of shared clonotypes between healthy human individuals. The CDR3 has 14 residues. The V gene's germline CDR1 is MGHRA and CDR2 YSYEKL. Worth noting for this clone: Compared with germline, one end of the junction differs, possibly owing to a read error.

CD45RA+ naive and CD45RA-negative memory subsets were separated from CD4+ cells. Sorted-subset replicate PCRs used about 190 ng of genomic DNA. This amount corresponded to about 30,000 T cell genomes. Produced via immunoSEQ multiplex PCR; TCRdb's table is partial and in-frame only. Of 2 million to 2.5 million clones in the sample, approximately 95% were seen once. The sequenced sample was naive CD4+ T cells sorted from blood. Described subset: CD45RA+ positively selected. The source is a man between 18 and 35 years old in good health. The gene calls are TRBV4-1 and TRBJ2-4; perhaps TRBD2 as D (6 bases). CDR3 in DNA: TGCACCAGCAGCCTTCAATCTAGCGAGGACATTCAGTACTTC. It translates to CTSSLQSSEDIQYF.